Below, 28 T cell receptor beta chains from the same sample are listed, as sequenced in a study of T-cell memory formation after mild COVID-19. In TCRdb, the 5' RACE reads were re-called with MiXCR into one record per CDR3 protein. Of under 300,000 distinct CDR3 sequences in the sample, approximately 16% were seen once. The sample consisted of PBMCs or a T cell subset sorted from them (not recorded which). The receptors derive from a man aged 18 to 29 who had mild COVID-19 (a few samples of this study predate the infection). Cell type and time point are not known.

The CDR3 here is CAKGQGRYEQYV. CDR3 nucleotides: TGCGCCAAGGGACAGGGGAGGTACGAGCAGTACGTC. The rearrangement joins TRBV5-1 to TRBJ2-7; 10 bases fit TRBD1. CDR3 length: 12 residues. J was trimmed by 4 bases and V by 9 bases; bases with no gene match: 4. Germline lookup yields CDR1 SGHRS and CDR2 YFSETQ.

CDR3 region: CATSRDKGPAQETQYF. The CDR3 coding sequence is TGTGCCACCAGCAGAGATAAGGGGCCAGCCCAAGAGACCCAGTACTTC. The chain couples TRBV15 to TRBJ2-5, with D tentatively TRBD1 (5 bases). CDR3 size: 16 residues. Germline loops: CDR1 LNHNV, CDR2 YYDKDF (reference sequence). Trimming stripped 0 bases from V and 1 base from J, with 12 bases between.

This sequence joins TRBV4-2 and TRBJ2-2, with no clear D. Germline assignment: CDR1 LGHNA and CDR2 YNFKEQ. The CDR3 covers 15 residues. Trimming stripped 1 base from V and 1 base from J, with 7 bases between. In nucleotides, the CDR3 is TGTGCCAGCAGCCAAGGGGCCTTGAACACCGGGGAGCTGTTTTTT. It yields the protein CASSQGALNTGELFF.

In this sample, this clonotype turned up a few times. The CDR3 nucleotides are TGTGCCAGCAGCCCCGCCGGGACAGGCGGGTATGGCTACACCTTC. It translates to CASSPAGTGGYGYTF. V and J are TRBV6-5 and TRBJ1-2, with 8 bases that match TRBD1. The CDR3 covers 15 residues. CDR1 and CDR2 from the germline V gene are MNHEY and SVGAGI. The J segment lost 5 bases and the V segment lost 6 bases, leaving 11 bases of the junction unmatched.

This clonotype has a count of ten or more. The chain has TRBV5-4 and TRBJ2-3; no reliable D call. CDR3 length: 13 residues. Germline V CDR1 and CDR2: SGHNT, YYREEE (reference sequence). Trimming took off 2 bases at V and 6 bases at J, with 10 bases between the two ends. CDR3 DNA: TGTGCCAGCAGCTTACCTCATGAGGATACGCAGTATTTT. This encodes CASSLPHEDTQYF.

V is TRBV6-5 and J is TRBJ1-4, with D hard to call. Per the germline V gene, CDR1 is MNHEY and CDR2 is SVGAGI. The CDR3 consists of 15 residues. The V end was cut by 2 bases, the J end by 8 bases, with 15 bases between. In nucleotides, the CDR3 is TGTGCCAGCAGTTACCAAGTGTCGGTGAGGGAAAAACTGTTTTTT. This translates into CASSYQVSVREKLFF.

V usage is TRBV7-2 and J usage is TRBJ1-1; D not certain. Trimming removed 5 bases at V and 3 bases at J, with 13 bases between. CDR1 is SGHTA, CDR2 FQGNSA, per germline. The CDR3 is 14 amino acids. The CDR3 sequence is CASSLVVAYTEAFF. CDR3 nucleotides: TGTGCCAGCAGCCTAGTGGTCGCTTACACTGAAGCTTTCTTT.

This rearrangement joins TRBV7-2 to TRBJ1-3; D might be TRBD1 (6 bases). This CDR3 has 16 residues. Between the trimmed V and J ends, which lost 5 bases and 0 bases, there was a span of 14 bases. The germline V gene has CDR1 SGHTA and CDR2 FQGNSA. The CDR3 protein is CASSPQTGISGNTIYF. Here the CDR3 DNA reads TGTGCCAGCAGCCCACAAACAGGGATCTCTGGAAACACCATATATTTT.

This clonotype was found many times. V and J are TRBV11-1 and TRBJ2-7, with a possible D match to TRBD1 (6 bases). V lost 5 bases and J lost 1, with 12 bases in between. This CDR3 spans 14 amino acids. Germline V gene sequence: CDR1 SGHAT, CDR2 FQDESV (reference sequence). DNA of the CDR3: TGTGCCAGCAGCCCAAACAGGGAGTCCTACGAGCAGTACGTC. Its translation: CASSPNRESYEQYV.

In this sample, this clonotype turned up a few times. V usage is TRBV5-5 and J usage is TRBJ1-5; D is ambiguous. V was trimmed by 4 bases and J by 4 bases, leaving 12 bases between them. The CDR3 sequence is 14 residues long. CDR1 is SGHKS, CDR2 YYEKEE, per germline (reference sequence). The CDR3 DNA sequence: TGTGCCAGCAGCCCCGGACCTGAGAATCAGCCCCAGCATTTT. Protein sequence: CASSPGPENQPQHF. Variable domain in full (rest from reference TRBV5-5 and TRBJ1-5): DAGVTQSPTHLIKTRGQQVTLRCSPISGHKSVSWYQQVLGQGPQFIFQYYEKEERGRGNFPDRFSARQFPNYSSELNVNALLLGDSALYLCASSPGPENQPQHFGDGTRLSIL.

V and J are TRBV30 and TRBJ2-7; the D gene is possibly TRBD2 (6 bases). Trimming pared 2 bases from V and 6 bases from J, leaving 8 bases between. CDR1 and CDR2 from the germline V gene are GTSNPN and SVGIG (reference sequence). CDR3 length: 11 residues. CDR3 residues: CAWSLGGEQYF. CDR3 DNA sequence: TGTGCCTGGAGTTTGGGAGGCGAGCAGTACTTC.

The chain is built from TRBV3-1 and TRBJ1-4; D is unclear. This CDR3 has 18 residues. Germline V lookup: CDR1 LGHDT, CDR2 YNNKEL (reference sequence). Trimming cost V 4 bases and J 4 bases, with 22 bases left between them. The CDR3 DNA sequence: TGTGCCAGCAGCCGTCGGGCCATTCCAGTGGTGGGTAATGAAAAACTGTTTTTT. Its translation is CASSRRAIPVVGNEKLFF. Together with reference TRBV3-1 and TRBJ1-4, the CDR3 gives the full variable domain: DTAVSQTPKYLVTQMGNDKSIKCEQNLGHDTMYWYKQDSKKFLKIMFSYNNKELIINETVPNRFSPKSPDKAHLNLHINSLELGDSAVYFCASSRRAIPVVGNEKLFFGSGTQLSVL.

This clonotype showed up just a few times. The chain has TRBV4-3 and TRBJ2-3; D ambiguous. V gave up 0 bases and J gave up 2 bases, with 12 bases separating them. Per germline, CDR1 LGHNA and CDR2 YSLEER. This CDR3 is built from 16 residues. Here the CDR3 reads CASSQDSPRATDTQYF. The CDR3 DNA reads TGCGCCAGCAGCCAAGATAGCCCTCGGGCCACAGATACGCAGTATTTT.

V usage is TRBV12-3 or TRBV12-4 and J usage is TRBJ1-2, with TRBD1 as a possible D gene (5 bases). The CDR3 is made up of 13 amino acids. The V and J ends lost 10 bases and 5 bases respectively, with 17 bases between them. The CDR3: CAIRVPDLYGYTF. CDR3 nucleotides: TGTGCCATCAGGGTACCCGACCTGTATGGCTACACCTTC.

This rearrangement joins TRBV5-5 to TRBJ2-7, with 10 nucleotides matching TRBD1. The ends lost 0 bases at V and 5 bases at J; junction bases unmatched: 5. The CDR3 loop spans 15 amino acids. Germline CDR1 is SGHKS and CDR2 is YYEKEE (reference sequence). The CDR3 DNA is TGTGCCAGCAGCTTGGACGGACAGGGGGTCCACGAGCAGTACTTC. Its protein is CASSLDGQGVHEQYF.

This chain links TRBV14 with TRBJ1-1; possibly TRBD1 for D (6 bases). Germline CDR1 and CDR2: SGHDN and FVKESK. This CDR3 is 13 amino acids long. V lost 3 bases to trimming and J lost 11 bases, with 16 bases between them. The CDR3 DNA sequence: TGTGCCAGCAGCCAGGCTTGGGGACAAAGGGCTTTCTTT. As protein: CASSQAWGQRAFF.

The chain is built from TRBV6-2 or TRBV6-3 and TRBJ1-2, with D unresolved. Germline V gives CDR1 MNHEY, CDR2 SVGEGT. The CDR3 sequence is 13 residues long. Trimming stripped 6 bases from V and 8 bases from J, with 16 bases between. The CDR3 here is CASRRSGFEGYTF. DNA for the CDR3: TGTGCCAGCAGACGATCGGGTTTTGAGGGCTACACCTTC.

The rearrangement uses TRBV20-1 and TRBJ1-2; 7 bases agree with TRBD1. Germline values: CDR1 DFQATT, CDR2 SNEGSKA (reference sequence). The trim removed 1 base at V and 4 bases at J, leaving 9 bases unmatched. The CDR3 spans 15 residues. The CDR3 region is CSARVEGGKGYGYTF. Written as DNA, the CDR3 is TGCAGTGCTAGAGTGGAAGGGGGCAAAGGCTATGGCTACACCTTC.

This clonotype was found a few times. The chain links TRBV7-9 to TRBJ2-1; TRBD1 aligns across 8 bases. V lost 6 bases to trimming and J lost 1 base; unmatched junction nucleotides: 5. This CDR3 comprises 15 residues. Germline assignment: CDR1 SEHNR and CDR2 FQNEAQ (reference sequence). The DNA of the CDR3 is TGTGCCAGCAGACGTACAGGGGGGTCCTACAATGAGCAGTTCTTC. Its translation is CASRRTGGSYNEQFF.

This clonotype was counted at least ten times. CDR3 region: CASNLEATNEKLFF. The CDR3 region has the DNA TGTGCCAGCAACTTAGAAGCAACTAATGAAAAACTGTTTTTT. This chain joins TRBV5-5 and TRBJ1-4; no firm D call. With 6 bases removed from V and 0 bases from J, the gap between germline ends came to 9 bases. The CDR3 is 14 residues long. Germline CDR1 and CDR2: SGHKS and YYEKEE (reference sequence). Combining the CDR3 with reference TRBV5-5 and TRBJ1-4 gives the whole variable domain DAGVTQSPTHLIKTRGQQVTLRCSPISGHKSVSWYQQVLGQGPQFIFQYYEKEERGRGNFPDRFSARQFPNYSSELNVNALLLGDSALYLCASNLEATNEKLFFGSGTQLSVL.

The chain recombines TRBV6-2 or TRBV6-3 with TRBJ2-1; D uncertain. Deletions cut 1 base from V and 3 bases from J, with 1 base between. CDR3 length equals 12 residues. Germline CDR1 reads MNHEY; CDR2 reads SVGEGT. CDR3 residues: CASSYYYNEQFF. The CDR3 DNA reads as TGTGCCAGCAGTTACTACTACAATGAGCAGTTCTTC.

The rearrangement joins TRBV2 to TRBJ2-2, with D unresolved. This CDR3 contains 14 residues. Trimming left V 7 bases short and J 0 bases short, with 9 bases between. Germline V gene sequence: CDR1 SNHLY, CDR2 FYNNEI. The CDR3 DNA reads TGTGCCAGCATGGAGAAAACGAACACCGGGGAGCTGTTTTTT. This translates into CASMEKTNTGELFF.

In its sample, this clonotype was seen a few times. The CDR3, as DNA: TGCGCCAGCAGCCCCGGACCGTCATATAGCAATCAGCCCCAGCATTTT. Amino acid sequence: CASSPGPSYSNQPQHF. The J gene is TRBJ1-5, the V gene TRBV5-1; no clear D gene. Germline V CDR1 and CDR2: SGHRS, YFSETQ. With 4 bases removed from V and 0 bases from J, the gap between germline ends came to 14 bases. The CDR3 is 16 residues long.

V gene TRBV6-5 combines with J gene TRBJ1-1; D ambiguous. V was pared by 0 bases and J by 1 base, with 9 bases between. The CDR3 covers 15 residues. CDR1 is MNHEY and CDR2 is SVGAGI in the germline V gene. CDR3 bases: TGTGCCAGCAGTTACTCGATCTGGGCGAACACTGAAGCTTTCTTT. This gives the protein CASSYSIWANTEAFF.

This clonotype occurred many times. V gene TRBV7-2 combines with J gene TRBJ1-1, with D hard to call. CDR3 length: 11 residues. Germline CDR1 SGHTA, CDR2 FQGNSA. V was pared by 0 bases and J by 7 bases, with 3 bases between. The DNA of the CDR3 is TGTGCCAGCAGCTTAGCAGGTGAAGCTTTCTTT. Protein product: CASSLAGEAFF.

V and J are TRBV30 and TRBJ2-5; 7 bases agree with TRBD2. V trimming: 2 bases; J trimming: 7 bases; junction bases outside the gene matches: 7. Germline lookup yields CDR1 GTSNPN and CDR2 SVGIG (reference sequence). CDR3 length: 13 amino acids. This chain's CDR3 is CAWSLGGAPTQYF. Written as DNA, the CDR3 is TGTGCCTGGAGTTTGGGAGGGGCCCCGACCCAGTACTTC.

This chain connects TRBV7-2 to TRBJ1-2, with no clear D. Germline V gene data show CDR1 as SGHTA and CDR2 as FQGNSA. The CDR3 consists of 14 residues. The ends were cut back, 4 bases at V and 4 bases at J, with 13 bases in the middle. CDR3 in amino acids: CASSSSGVGYGYTF. DNA for the CDR3: TGTGCCAGCAGCTCCAGTGGGGTTGGCTATGGCTACACCTTC.

This clonotype was observed a few times. CDR3 amino acids: CASRTGEGQPQHF. CDR3 coding DNA: TGTGCCAGCAGGACAGGGGAGGGTCAGCCCCAGCATTTT. The J gene is TRBJ1-5, the V gene TRBV12-3 or TRBV12-4; 8 bases agree with TRBD1. V lost 6 bases, J lost 6 bases, and 4 bases stayed unmatched. The CDR3 sequence is 13 residues long.